This is a list of T cell receptor beta chains from one sample in a study of OX40 agonist ivuxolimab in advanced cancers. The method was immunoSEQ multiplex PCR; TCRdb's version includes in-frame clones alone and lacks a portion of them. The data show 20,000 or so clones, around 86% seen once. Sequenced material: CD4+ or CD8+ T cells sorted from blood, taken in a trial of the OX40 agonist ivuxolimab. Every receptor here comes from an adult with an advanced solid tumor such as melanoma, head and neck, liver or kidney cancer. Both conserved end residues are part of each CDR3. The D gene is left open where the match is weak. Part of the rows lack a size; the others show once, few, many or a class for expanded clones.

CDR3	DNA	V	J	D	size
CASSLARFYPGETTQYF	TGCGCCAGCAGCTTGGCGCGGTTCTACCCAGGGGAGACGACCCAGTACTTC	TRBV5-1	TRBJ2-5	-	-
CASSPRTESTDTQYF	TGTGCCAGCAGCCCACGGACAGAGAGCACAGATACGCAGTATTTT	TRBV7-6	TRBJ2-3	-	-
CASRTESEKLFF	TGTGCCAGCCGGACAGAATCTGAAAAACTGTTTTTT	TRBV7-9	TRBJ1-4	-	-
CASSLRGVSSGNTIYF	TGTGCCAGCAGCTTACGCGGTGTCTCTTCTGGAAACACCATATATTTT	TRBV5-8	TRBJ1-3	-	-
CASSFAGRGPGDTQYF	TGCGCCAGCAGCTTCGCCGGGCGGGGGCCGGGGGATACGCAGTATTTT	TRBV5-1	TRBJ2-3	-	-
CAMLVAGMAYEQYF	TGTGCCATGCTGGTTGCGGGGATGGCCTACGAGCAGTACTTC	TRBV10-3	TRBJ2-7	-	-
CASSLLLWDRDYGYTF	TGTGCCAGCAGCTTGTTACTTTGGGACAGAGACTATGGCTACACCTTC	TRBV5-6	TRBJ1-2	TRBD1	-
CATSTYSGGAYEQYF	TGTGCCACCAGCACCTATAGCGGGGGGGCCTACGAGCAGTACTTC	TRBV15	TRBJ2-7	TRBD2	-
CASGTGLAGRGGPQETQYF	TGTGCTAGTGGTACCGGACTAGCGGGAAGGGGGGGCCCCCAAGAGACCCAGTACTTC	TRBV12-5	TRBJ2-5	TRBD2	-
CASSAILAGGPEETQYF	TGTGCCAGCAGTGCAATACTAGCGGGAGGGCCGGAAGAGACCCAGTACTTC	TRBV27	TRBJ2-5	TRBD2	-
CASSLGQGNFF	TGCGCCAGCAGCTTGGGACAGGGTAATTTCTTT	TRBV5-1	TRBJ1-1	TRBD1	-
CAWSGRPMGTEAFF	TGTGCCTGGAGTGGCCGCCCCATGGGGACTGAAGCTTTCTTT	TRBV30	TRBJ1-1	-	-
CASNPTGGFYNEQFF	TGTGCCAGCAACCCTACAGGGGGCTTCTACAATGAGCAGTTCTTC	TRBV5-8	TRBJ2-1	TRBD1	-
CASSMSSSYNEQFF	TGTGCCAGTAGTATGTCGAGCTCCTACAATGAGCAGTTCTTC	TRBV19	TRBJ2-1	-	-
CASSTTLGYTEAFF	TGTGCCAGTAGTACGACACTGGGGTACACTGAAGCTTTCTTT	TRBV19	TRBJ1-1	-	-
CATLSYNEQFF	TGTGCCACCCTTTCCTACAATGAGCAGTTCTTC	TRBV6-5	TRBJ2-1	-	-
CASSSTLSPYNEQFF	TGCGCCAGCAGTTCGACCCTAAGCCCGTACAATGAGCAGTTCTTC	TRBV5-1	TRBJ2-1	-	few
CASSLGSGNQPQHF	TGTGCCAGCAGCTTAGGGTCAGGCAATCAGCCCCAGCATTTT	TRBV13	TRBJ1-5	-	-
CASGLVSGTTGAYEQYF	TGTGCTAGTGGTTTGGTATCCGGGACGACAGGTGCCTACGAGCAGTACTTC	TRBV12-5	TRBJ2-7	-	-
CASRREPEAFF	TGTGCCAGCAGACGCGAGCCTGAAGCTTTCTTT	TRBV25-1	TRBJ1-1	-	once
CASSSWDAKKGYTF	TGTGCCAGCAGTTCTTGGGATGCGAAGAAGGGCTACACCTTC	TRBV27	TRBJ1-2	-	-
CASSYSLNQPQHF	TGTGCCAGCAGTTACTCCCTCAATCAGCCCCAGCATTTT	TRBV6-5	TRBJ1-5	-	-
CASSLGPTEGEQYF	TGTGCCAGCAGCTTAGGTCCGACCGAGGGCGAGCAGTACTTC	TRBV7-6	TRBJ2-7	-	-
CASSLRISTDTQYF	TGTGCCAGCAGCCTCAGGATCTCCACAGATACGCAGTATTTT	TRBV5-6	TRBJ2-3	-	-
CASSWGLAEEVPNEQFF	TGTGCCAGCAGCTGGGGACTAGCGGAAGAGGTTCCCAATGAGCAGTTCTTC	TRBV11-2	TRBJ2-1	TRBD2	once